One and the same sample provided the 8 T cell receptor beta chains below, sequenced in a study of blood T cell repertoires in COVID-19. Only in-frame clones appear in the TCRdb table, and some are missing; sequencing was by immunoSEQ multiplex PCR. The sample includes more than 95,000 clones, around 74% of them seen just once. The sample was peripheral blood. The receptor source for this set is a woman in her seventies with acute or convalescent COVID-19.

This rearrangement joins TRBV19 to TRBJ1-1; D remains ambiguous. The CDR3 has 15 amino acids. The germline CDR1 and CDR2 sequences are LNHDA and SQIVND (reference sequence). With 3 bases removed from V and 1 base from J, the gap between germline ends came to 12 bases. The CDR3 loop reads CASSIPPQTNTEAFF. DNA for the CDR3: TGTGCCAGTAGTATCCCCCCACAGACGAACACTGAAGCTTTCTTT.

The rearrangement uses TRBV2 and TRBJ2-5; a possible D gene is TRBD1 (6 bases). Germline lookup yields CDR1 SNHLY and CDR2 FYNNEI. CDR3 length: 13 residues. Trimming took off 8 bases at V and 5 bases at J, with 15 bases between the two ends. CDR3 DNA sequence: TGTGCCAGCTCAGGACAGATAGGGGAGACCCAGTACTTC. Encoded protein: CASSGQIGETQYF.

This clone was detected only a few times. The chain joins TRBV5-8 to TRBJ2-1, with TRBD2 matching 11 bases. The V gene end was trimmed by 4 bases and the J gene end by 6 bases; junction bases not matched to a gene: 9. In germline, CDR1 is SGHTS, CDR2 YDEGEE. There are 16 residues in the CDR3. The CDR3 reads CASSHSGGATGNEQFF. The CDR3 region has the DNA TGTGCCAGCAGCCATAGCGGGGGGGCCACCGGCAATGAGCAGTTCTTC. Based on the CDR3 plus reference TRBV5-8 and TRBJ2-1, the full variable domain is EAGVTQSPTHLIKTRGQQATLRCSPISGHTSVYWYQQALGLGLQFLLWYDEGEERNRGNFPPRFSGRQFPNYSSELNVNALELEDSALYLCASSHSGGATGNEQFFGPGTRLTVL.

This clone was observed at least ten times. J is TRBJ1-1 and V is TRBV27; D is possibly TRBD1 (6 bases). CDR1 is MNHEY, CDR2 SMNVEV, per germline (reference sequence). The CDR3 consists of 16 residues. Trimming took off 7 bases at V and 5 bases at J, with 23 bases between the two ends. For the CDR3, the DNA is TGTGCCAGCATTGGCCCTGGGGGGGGCGTCTGGACTGAAGCTTTCTTT. Amino acid sequence: CASIGPGGGVWTEAFF.

The gene calls are TRBV11-2 and TRBJ1-2; 9 bases are shared with TRBD1. Germline V CDR1 and CDR2: SGHAT, FQNNGV. V was clipped by 4 bases and J by 6 bases; unmatched bases: 3. This CDR3 has 13 residues. The CDR3 here is CASSSQGAHGYTF. CDR3 coding DNA: TGTGCCAGCAGCTCACAGGGGGCGCATGGCTACACCTTC.

Concerning this clone: Other DNA variants within this sample encode the same CDR3. The gene calls are TRBV27 and TRBJ1-1; TRBD1 matches 9 bases. The V segment lost 1 base and the J segment 4 bases; nucleotides outside the gene matches: 7. CDR1 and CDR2 (germline): MNHEY, SMNVEV (reference sequence). The CDR3 runs 16 residues. The CDR3 loop is CASSLFRTGVGTEAFF. CDR3 DNA: TGTGCCAGCAGTTTATTTAGGACAGGGGTCGGCACTGAAGCTTTCTTT.

V is TRBV5-1 and J is TRBJ1-2; D is perhaps TRBD1 (6 bases). The CDR3 has 14 residues. The V and J ends lost 2 bases and 8 bases respectively, with 16 bases between them. CDR1 is SGHRS, CDR2 YFSETQ, per germline. The CDR3 spells CASSLVGGQKGYTF. The CDR3 coding sequence is TGCGCCAGCAGCTTAGTCGGGGGGCAGAAAGGCTACACCTTC. Full variable domain (rest looked up from reference TRBV5-1 and TRBJ1-2): KAGVTQTPRYLIKTRGQQVTLSCSPISGHRSVSWYQQTPGQGLQFLFEYFSETQRNKGNFPGRFSGRQFSNSRSEMNVSTLELGDSALYLCASSLVGGQKGYTFGSGTRLTVV.

The chain recombines TRBV5-4 with TRBJ2-2, with a weak D call TRBD2 (6 bases). CDR1 SGHNT and CDR2 YYREEE come from the germline V gene (reference sequence). CDR3 length: 15 amino acids. V was pared by 2 bases and J by 6 bases, with 14 bases between. The CDR3 DNA reads TGTGCCAGCAGCTTTTCGGGGGAGTGGGCCGGGGAGCTGTTTTTT. It specifies CASSFSGEWAGELFF.